The sequence of this T cell receptor beta chain was determined in a study of T cell changes during pregnancy in multiple sclerosis. Only in-frame clones appear in the TCRdb table, and some are missing; sequencing was by immunoSEQ multiplex PCR. The profile shows around 80,000 clones, about 90% of them singletons. CDR3 size: 16 residues. CDR1 LNHNV and CDR2 YYDKDF come from the germline V gene (reference sequence). The trim removed 3 bases at V and 4 bases at J, leaving 2 bases unmatched. This receptor was taken from a female donor with multiple sclerosis, enrolled in a pregnancy study. This sample comprised peripheral blood, obtained before pregnancy. The V and J genes are TRBV15 and TRBJ2-3, with 15 bases aligning to TRBD2. The DNA for the CDR3 is TGTGCCACCAGCAGCGGACTAGCGGGAGGGGCAGATACGCAGTATTTT. This encodes CATSSGLAGGADTQYF. The whole variable domain, remainder taken from reference TRBV15 and TRBJ2-3, is DAMVIQNPRYQVTQFGKPVTLSCSQTLNHNVMYWYQQKSSQAPKLLFHYYDKDFNNEADTPDNFQSRRPNTSFCFLDIRSPGLGDTAMYLCATSSGLAGGADTQYFGPGTRLTVL.